This T cell receptor beta chain was identified in a study of T-cell reconstitution after alpha-beta-depleted transplantation in children. This sample's TCRbeta library carried unique molecular identifier barcodes. TCRdb reanalysed the PCR reads using MiXCR and keeps one entry per CDR3 protein. This table has 250,000 to 400,000 distinct CDR3 sequences, around 25% appearing once. V was trimmed by 1 base and J by 8 bases, leaving 9 bases between them. The germline V gene encodes CDR1 MNHNS and CDR2 SASEGT. CDR3 length: 13 residues. With respect to this clonotype: Its specificity is not known.

Findings of the study overall: Approximately two months post-transplant, alpha-beta T cells reportedly originated from several hundred expanded graft clones. Where some patients showed high TCRbeta diversity at day 60, it came from recipient T cells and thymic progenitors that had survived.

The gene calls are TRBV6-1 and TRBJ2-1; D is ambiguous. The sequence was obtained from a male patient younger than 18 who had a stem cell transplant for acute lymphoblastic leukemia, so the T cells may come from the graft donor. Sequenced here: PBMCs, mostly from graft donor cells, sampled 180 days after TCRalphabeta/CD19-depleted stem cell transplant. Here the CDR3 reads CASSEGPGYEQFF. The DNA for the CDR3 is TGTGCCAGCAGTGAAGGGCCGGGCTATGAGCAGTTCTTC.